The TCR beta chain under discussion was sequenced for a study of control samples from healthy donors and cancer patients. Method: immunoSEQ multiplex PCR; TCRdb's copy keeps in-frame clones and lacks some. The sample has about 180,000 clones, around 87% seen once. V gave up 0 bases and J gave up 4 bases, with 7 bases separating them. Per germline, CDR1 MGHRA and CDR2 YSYEKL. The CDR3 covers 13 residues. This chain joins TRBV4-1 and TRBJ2-7; TRBD1 is a possible D gene (6 bases). Sequencing was performed on blood. This TCR came from a woman between 45 and 60 years old in good health. In nucleotides, the CDR3 is TGCGCCAGCAGCCAAGAAGGGGGTTACGAGCAGTACTTC. Translated, it gives CASSQEGGYEQYF.